The 20 T cell receptor beta chains presented below share a single source sample, sequenced in a study of T-cell reconstitution after alpha-beta-depleted transplantation in children (dated by TCRdb to about 2016). Taken with the paper, the label for treatment or condition translates to: allogeneic hematopoietic cell transplantation with graft depleted of TCRalphabeta T cells and CD19 B cells. To prepare the library, PCR was applied. These reads were obtained on an Illumina HiSeq 2500. TCR libraries were prepared with molecular barcoding, using unique molecular identifiers to normalize TCRbeta repertoire quantification. The public reads were reanalyzed by TCRdb: fastp trimming at Q25, MiXCR alignment, in-frame beta chains only. Merged by CDR3 protein, the rows form single entries marked with the most common genes and DNA. The sample profile shows around 700,000 distinct CDR3 sequences; less than 15% of them were found once. Roughly 0.77% of the sample belongs to the ten largest clones.

Here the sequenced sample was PBMCs, taken before TCRalphabeta/CD19-depleted stem cell transplant. These receptors were taken from a girl aged 2-10 years with congenital amegakaryocytic thrombocytopenia, due to receive a stem cell transplant.

This clonotype appeared many times. V is TRBV20-1 and J is TRBJ1-2; D is uncertain. CDR1 and CDR2 (germline): DFQATT, SNEGSKA (reference sequence). This CDR3 contains 11 residues. V shed 3 bases and J shed 8 bases, with 10 bases lying between them. In DNA form, the CDR3 reads TGCAGTGCTAGGCCTCCTCAAGGCTACACCTTC. Encoded protein: CSARPPQGYTF.

This clonotype was detected once. The chain links TRBV10-1 to TRBJ2-3; the match to TRBD2 covers 7 bases. CDR3 length equals 15 residues. Germline V CDR1 and CDR2: WNHNN, SYGVQD (reference sequence). With 0 bases clipped from V and 5 bases from J, the junction kept 5 bases outside the gene matches. The CDR3 loop is CASSESGGRKDTQYF. The CDR3 DNA is TGCGCCAGCAGTGAGTCTGGCGGGAGAAAAGATACGCAGTATTTT.

This clonotype was found many times. V usage is TRBV7-8 and J usage is TRBJ2-2; 7 nucleotides line up with TRBD2. CDR1 SGHVS and CDR2 FQNEAQ come from the germline V gene. V was clipped by 4 bases and J by 1 base; unmatched bases: 3. CDR3 size: 15 residues. The CDR3 DNA sequence: TGTGCCAGCAGCTCTAGCGGATTGAACACCGGGGAGCTGTTTTTT. The encoded protein is CASSSSGLNTGELFF.

The chain uses TRBV25-1 and TRBJ2-5; possible D gene TRBD1, 5 bases. With 6 bases removed from V and 8 bases from J, the gap between germline ends came to 13 bases. Per germline, CDR1 MGHDK and CDR2 SYGVNS. This CDR3 contains 12 residues. CDR3 residues: CASSYQGYTQYF. CDR3 bases: TGTGCCAGCAGCTACCAGGGTTATACCCAGTACTTC.

This clonotype was seen many times. The chain links TRBV20-1 to TRBJ2-1, with D unclear. This CDR3 comprises 11 residues. The germline V and J ends were trimmed by 0 bases and 9 bases, with 6 bases remaining between them. Germline V gene sequence: CDR1 DFQATT, CDR2 SNEGSKA (reference sequence). The CDR3 reads CSARDGVEQFF. The DNA of the CDR3 is TGCAGTGCTAGAGACGGCGTTGAGCAGTTCTTC.

With respect to this clonotype: No conserved phenylalanine or tryptophan ends this CDR3, so it is likely a read error. V is TRBV29-1 and J is TRBJ2-1; TRBD1 agrees at 9 bases. The CDR3 sequence is 13 residues long. Germline CDR1 reads SQVTM; CDR2 reads ANQGSEA. The CDR3 reads CSSRTGDYNVQFL. The CDR3 coding sequence is TGCAGCTCCCGGACAGGGGATTATAATGTGCAGTTCCTC.

The J gene is TRBJ2-7, the V gene TRBV13, with D tentatively TRBD2 (7 bases). Germline CDR1 and CDR2: PRHDT and FYEKMQ (reference sequence). This CDR3 region has 14 residues. Trimming removed 6 bases from V and 3 bases from J, with 15 bases in between. The CDR3 sequence: CASRGGLAGYEQYF. CDR3 nucleotides: TGTGCCAGCAGGGGGGGGCTAGCAGGCTACGAGCAGTACTTC.

V usage is TRBV9 and J usage is TRBJ2-1; 11 nucleotides agree with TRBD1. The CDR3 has 17 residues. Germline lookup yields CDR1 SGDLS and CDR2 YYNGEE. V was clipped by 0 bases and J by 4 bases; unmatched bases: 6. The CDR3 protein is CASSVVSGQGAYNEQFF. The CDR3 DNA follows: TGTGCCAGCAGCGTAGTCTCCGGACAGGGGGCTTACAATGAGCAGTTCTTC.

Many counts were recorded for this clonotype. V gene TRBV9 combines with J gene TRBJ2-7, with D possibly being TRBD2 (6 bases). V was shortened by 0 bases and J by 5 bases, with 15 bases between the two germline ends. The CDR3 covers 15 residues. Germline V lookup: CDR1 SGDLS, CDR2 YYNGEE. CDR3: CASSVGGTLANEQYF. In DNA form, the CDR3 reads TGTGCCAGCAGCGTAGGAGGGACCCTAGCGAACGAGCAGTACTTC.

The sample holds a few counts of this clonotype. The V call is TRBV5-1, the J call TRBJ2-1; 10 bases are shared with TRBD2. Trimming at V came to 5 bases and at J to 5 bases, leaving 7 bases not matched to a gene. The CDR3 runs 15 residues. Germline V lookup: CDR1 SGHRS, CDR2 YFSETQ. The CDR3 spells CASRSILAGNNEQFF. CDR3 nucleotides: TGCGCCAGCAGGTCTATACTAGCGGGGAACAATGAGCAGTTCTTC.

This clonotype was picked up many times. V usage is TRBV29-1 and J usage is TRBJ2-3; 12 bases match TRBD2. This CDR3 spans 15 amino acids. With V trimmed by 5 bases and J by 2 bases, 5 bases remained unmatched. Germline CDR1 SQVTM, CDR2 ANQGSEA. CDR3 in DNA: TGCAGCGTTCGCGGACTAGCGGGAAACACAGATACGCAGTATTTT. Its protein product is CSVRGLAGNTDTQYF.

This clonotype was detected ten times or more. The chain carries TRBV27 and TRBJ1-4, with TRBD1 as a possible D gene (5 bases). CDR3 size: 15 residues. The germline gives CDR1 MNHEY, CDR2 SMNVEV (reference sequence). V was cut by 0 bases and J by 4 bases, with 9 bases left in between. The CDR3 region is CASSLSRGGNEKLFF. For the CDR3, the DNA is TGTGCCAGCAGTTTATCGAGGGGTGGTAATGAAAAACTGTTTTTT.

The chain is built from TRBV28 and TRBJ1-5, with D possibly matching TRBD1 (6 bases). This CDR3 spans 15 amino acids. The V gene lost 2 bases and the J gene lost 7 bases, with 15 bases spanning the gap. Germline V gene data show CDR1 as MDHEN and CDR2 as SYDVKM. CDR3 loop: CASSLLFQGFQPQHF. The CDR3 nucleotides read TGTGCCAGCAGTTTACTCTTTCAGGGGTTCCAGCCCCAGCATTTT.

The table lists this clonotype with many counts. The J gene is TRBJ2-3, the V gene TRBV29-1; 12 bases map to TRBD2. Germline-derived CDR1 and CDR2 are SQVTM and ANQGSEA. The length of the CDR3 is 16 residues. V trimming: 6 bases; J trimming: 3 bases; junction bases outside the gene matches: 10. The CDR3: CSVLGITSGRTDTQYF. DNA of the CDR3: TGCAGCGTGTTGGGAATAACTAGCGGGAGGACAGATACGCAGTATTTT.

In its sample, this clonotype was seen a few times. The rearrangement links TRBV20-1 to TRBJ2-2; D unresolved. V lost 1 base and J lost 4, with 16 bases in between. CDR1 and CDR2 (germline): DFQATT, SNEGSKA (reference sequence). CDR3 length: 16 residues. CDR3 amino acids: CSARVSVPQPTGELFF. In nucleotides, the CDR3 is TGCAGTGCTAGAGTATCCGTCCCGCAGCCCACCGGGGAGCTGTTTTTT.

This chain joins TRBV19 and TRBJ2-3; 8 nucleotides match TRBD1. Per the germline V gene, CDR1 is LNHDA and CDR2 is SQIVND (reference sequence). This CDR3 contains 17 residues. The V and J ends lost 8 bases and 4 bases, in that order; junction bases with no gene match: 17. The CDR3 region is CASRRGDGQGSPDTQYF. The CDR3, as DNA: TGTGCCAGTCGCCGTGGGGACGGACAGGGCTCTCCAGATACGCAGTATTTT.

In regard to this clonotype: With a much larger clone just one base away, this may be a read error. The chain carries TRBV20-1 and TRBJ1-4; D uncertain. Germline CDR1 DFQATT, CDR2 SNEGSKA (reference sequence). The CDR3 runs to 12 residues. Trimming removed 3 bases at V and 5 bases at J, with 7 bases between. The DNA of the CDR3 is TGCAGTGCTAGGACGTGGAATGAAAAACTGTTTTTT. This translates into CSARTWNEKLFF.

This clonotype was seen ten or more times. The chain carries TRBV20-1 and TRBJ2-3; TRBD2 matches at 11 bases. The V segment lost 6 bases and the J segment 3 bases; nucleotides outside the gene matches: 5. The CDR3 spans 14 residues. Germline lookup yields CDR1 DFQATT and CDR2 SNEGSKA (reference sequence). CDR3 DNA sequence: TGCAGTGCCTGGACTAGCGGGCTGACAGATACGCAGTATTTT. Residues: CSAWTSGLTDTQYF.

This clonotype was found many times. The CDR3 sequence is CASSLEVRGNNEQFF. CDR3 nucleotide sequence: TGCGCCAGCAGCTTGGAGGTGCGGGGGAACAATGAGCAGTTCTTC. The chain combines TRBV5-1 with TRBJ2-1; 7 bases match TRBD2. J gave up 5 bases and V 0 bases, and 5 bases lay outside the gene matches. CDR3 size: 15 residues. Germline V gene sequence: CDR1 SGHRS, CDR2 YFSETQ.

This clonotype was counted between two and nine times. This chain links TRBV18 with TRBJ2-1, with 14 nucleotides matching TRBD2. Germline lookup yields CDR1 KGHSH and CDR2 LQKENI. J lost 8 bases, V lost 0 bases, and 9 bases had no gene match. The CDR3 has 18 residues. CDR3 in amino acids: CASSPPASGTSGSYEQFF. CDR3 nucleotide sequence: TGTGCCAGCTCACCACCGGCATCCGGGACTAGCGGGAGCTATGAGCAGTTCTTC.